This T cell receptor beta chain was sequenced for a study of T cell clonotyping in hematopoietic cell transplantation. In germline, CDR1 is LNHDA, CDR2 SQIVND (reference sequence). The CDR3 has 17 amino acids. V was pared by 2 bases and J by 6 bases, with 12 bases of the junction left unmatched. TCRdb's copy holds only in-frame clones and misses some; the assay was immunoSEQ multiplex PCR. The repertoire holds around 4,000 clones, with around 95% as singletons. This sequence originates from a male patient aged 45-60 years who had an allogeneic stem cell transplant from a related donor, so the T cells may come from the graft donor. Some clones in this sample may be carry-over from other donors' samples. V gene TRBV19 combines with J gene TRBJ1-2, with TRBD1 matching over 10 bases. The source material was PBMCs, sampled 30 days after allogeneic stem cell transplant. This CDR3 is CASSILMTGGNLNGYTF. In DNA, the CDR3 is TGTGCCAGTAGTATACTCATGACAGGGGGCAATTTGAATGGCTACACCTTC.